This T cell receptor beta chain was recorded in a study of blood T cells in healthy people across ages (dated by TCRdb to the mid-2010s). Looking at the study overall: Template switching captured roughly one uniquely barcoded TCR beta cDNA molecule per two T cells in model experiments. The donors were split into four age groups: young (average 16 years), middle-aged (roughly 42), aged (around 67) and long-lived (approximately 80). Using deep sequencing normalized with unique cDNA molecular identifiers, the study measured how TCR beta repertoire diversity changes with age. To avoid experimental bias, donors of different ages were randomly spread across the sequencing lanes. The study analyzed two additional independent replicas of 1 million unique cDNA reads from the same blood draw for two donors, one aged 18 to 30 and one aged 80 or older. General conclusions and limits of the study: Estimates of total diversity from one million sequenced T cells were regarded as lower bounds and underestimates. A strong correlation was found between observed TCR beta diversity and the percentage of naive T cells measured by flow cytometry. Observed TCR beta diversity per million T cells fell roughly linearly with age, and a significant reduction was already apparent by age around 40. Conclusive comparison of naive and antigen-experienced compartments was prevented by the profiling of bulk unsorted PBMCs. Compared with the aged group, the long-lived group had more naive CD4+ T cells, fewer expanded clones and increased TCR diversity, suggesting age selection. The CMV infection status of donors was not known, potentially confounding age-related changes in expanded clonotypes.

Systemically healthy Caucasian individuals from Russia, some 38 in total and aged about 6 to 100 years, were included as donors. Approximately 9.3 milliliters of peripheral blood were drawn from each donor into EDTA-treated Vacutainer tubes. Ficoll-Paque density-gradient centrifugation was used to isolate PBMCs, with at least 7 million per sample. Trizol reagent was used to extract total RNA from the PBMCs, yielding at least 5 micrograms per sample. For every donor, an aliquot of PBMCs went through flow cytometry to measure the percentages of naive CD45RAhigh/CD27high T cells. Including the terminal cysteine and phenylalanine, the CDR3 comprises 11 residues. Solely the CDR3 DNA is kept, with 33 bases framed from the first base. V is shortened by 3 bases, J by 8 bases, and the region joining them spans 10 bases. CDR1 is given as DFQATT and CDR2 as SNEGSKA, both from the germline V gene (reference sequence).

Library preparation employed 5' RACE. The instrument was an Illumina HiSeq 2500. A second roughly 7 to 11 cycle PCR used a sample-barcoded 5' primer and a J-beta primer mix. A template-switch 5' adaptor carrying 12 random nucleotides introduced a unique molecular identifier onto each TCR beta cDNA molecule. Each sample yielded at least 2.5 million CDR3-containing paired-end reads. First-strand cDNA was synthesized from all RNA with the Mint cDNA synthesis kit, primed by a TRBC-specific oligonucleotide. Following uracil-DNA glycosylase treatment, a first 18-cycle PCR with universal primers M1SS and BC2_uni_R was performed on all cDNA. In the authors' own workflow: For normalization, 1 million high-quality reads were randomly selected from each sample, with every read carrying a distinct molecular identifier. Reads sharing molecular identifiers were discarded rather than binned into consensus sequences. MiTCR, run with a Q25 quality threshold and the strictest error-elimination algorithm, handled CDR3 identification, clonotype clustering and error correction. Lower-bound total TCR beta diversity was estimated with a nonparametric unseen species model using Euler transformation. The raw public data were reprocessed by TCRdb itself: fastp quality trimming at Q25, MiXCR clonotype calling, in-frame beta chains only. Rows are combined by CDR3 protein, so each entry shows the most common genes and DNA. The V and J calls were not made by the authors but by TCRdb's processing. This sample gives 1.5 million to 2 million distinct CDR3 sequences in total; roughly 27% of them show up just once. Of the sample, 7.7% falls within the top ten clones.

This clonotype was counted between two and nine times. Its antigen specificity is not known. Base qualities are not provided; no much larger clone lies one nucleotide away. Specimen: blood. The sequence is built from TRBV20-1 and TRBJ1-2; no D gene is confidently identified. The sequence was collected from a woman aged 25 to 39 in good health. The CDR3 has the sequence CSARRAGGYTF. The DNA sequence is TGCAGTGCTAGGAGGGCGGGGGGCTACACCTTC.